This TCR beta chain was obtained from a study of blood T cell repertoires in COVID-19. Study summary: Acute and convalescent COVID-19 specimens originated in the United States, Italy and Spain.

In the authors' methods: Estimates of nucleated cell counts were drawn from the amplification of reference gene primers. TCRdb's table, derived via immunoSEQ multiplex PCR, lists solely in-frame clones and lacks some. Clonal size and the V and J genes are those of that table, whereas D and trimming came from the DNA. This sample has about 25,000 clones; 80% to 90% occur once, and the top ten carry approximately 8%. Germline V gene lookup returns CDR1 SGHNT and CDR2 YENEEA. The CDR3 is made up of 15 amino acids. With 4 bases clipped from V and 5 bases from J, the junction kept 10 bases outside the gene matches.

Sequenced sample: peripheral blood. The clonotype originates from a man aged 50 to 59 with active COVID-19. This rearrangement joins TRBV11-3 to TRBJ2-5; 7 positions agree with TRBD1. The CDR3 loop is CASSSRQGLLETQYF. CDR3 in DNA: TGTGCCAGCAGCTCCCGACAGGGCCTGTTGGAGACCCAGTACTTC. The full variable domain, in which reference TRBV11-3 and TRBJ2-5 provide the parts outside the CDR3, is EAGVVQSPRYKIIEKKQPVAFWCNPISGHNTLYWYLQNLGQGPELLIRYENEEAVDDSQLPKDRFSAERLKGVDSTLKIQPAELGDSAVYLCASSSRQGLLETQYFGPGTRLLVL.